This TCR beta chain was found in a study of radiotherapy plus CTLA-4 blockade in lung cancer. Profiling relied on immunoSEQ multiplex PCR, and the TCRdb table lists in-frame clones only, not all of them. The sample records tens of thousands of clones, 73% being singletons. This CDR3 contains 15 residues. Germline V lookup: CDR1 SGHDT, CDR2 YYEEEE. V lost 2 bases and J 1 base, leaving 9 bases between the germline ends. The sequencing here drew on peripheral blood, taken from a patient treated with radiotherapy plus ipilimumab. This chain joins TRBV5-6 and TRBJ2-2; D call uncertain. The receptor comes from a human donor with non-small cell lung cancer who had a complete response to radiotherapy plus ipilimumab. The CDR3 nucleotides read TGTGCCAGCAGCTTCGATGCGGAGAACACCGGGGAGCTGTTTTTT. Translation gives CASSFDAENTGELFF.